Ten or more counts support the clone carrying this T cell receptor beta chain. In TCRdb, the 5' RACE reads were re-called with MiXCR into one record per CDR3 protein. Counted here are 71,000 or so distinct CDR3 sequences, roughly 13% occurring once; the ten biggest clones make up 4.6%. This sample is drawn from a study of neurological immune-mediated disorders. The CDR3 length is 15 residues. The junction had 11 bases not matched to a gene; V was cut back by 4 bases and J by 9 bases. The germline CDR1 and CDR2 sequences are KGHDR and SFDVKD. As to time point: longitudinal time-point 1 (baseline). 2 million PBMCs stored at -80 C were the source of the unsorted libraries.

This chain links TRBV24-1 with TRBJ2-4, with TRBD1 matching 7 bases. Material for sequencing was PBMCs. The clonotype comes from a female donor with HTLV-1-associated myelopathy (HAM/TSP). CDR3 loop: CATSDPGTARGIQYF. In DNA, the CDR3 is TGTGCCACCAGTGACCCAGGGACAGCTCGTGGCATTCAGTACTTC.